The next 14 T cell receptor delta chains were all read from a single sample in a study of gamma-delta chains in newborns, infants, children (dated by TCRdb to about 2019). Sequencing relied on an Illumina MiSeq. With CATT, TCRdb called clones again from the public reads; duplicate DNA rows were later joined. This sample comprises about 5,400 delta-chain clones, around 18% of them detected only once. The ten top clones hold 5% to 5.5% of the sample. The source material was blood. The receptors were gathered from a child who was a newborn, infant or young child, either healthy, febrile or measles-vaccinated (not recorded which).

The V segment is TRDV1, and no J call was made; the table's D gene call, TRDD3, was not cross checked with the DNA. In germline, CDR1 is TSWWSYY, CDR2 QGS. The CDR3 is made up of 20 amino acids. This CDR3 is CAIAERCHKTVLGDARTMIF. The CDR3 nucleotides are TGTGCTATTGCGGAACGCTGCCACAAGACCGTACTGGGGGACGCCAGAACCATGATCTTT.

This clone was seen only a few times. The rearrangement links TRDV3 to TRDJ1, with D maybe TRDD3 (5 bases). Trimming took off 2 bases at V and 8 bases at J, with 18 bases between the two ends. The CDR3 is 13 residues long. Germline CDR1 TVYSNPD, CDR2 GDNSRS (reference sequence). The CDR3 nucleotides are TGTGCCTTTCGCCGACTGGAGGACCAGAAACTCATCTTT. Protein: CAFRRLEDQKLIF. The whole variable domain, filled in from reference TRDV3 and TRDJ1, reads CDKVTQSSPDQTVASGSEVVLLCTYDTVYSNPDLFWYRIRPDYSFQFVFYGDNSRSEGADFTQGRFSVKHILTQKAFHLVISPVRTEDSATYYCAFRRLEDQKLIFGKGTRVTVEP.

The genes are TRDV2 and TRDJ3; TRDD3 aligns across 9 bases. Germline V gene sequence: CDR1 GEAIGNYY, CDR2 EKD. This CDR3 comprises 18 residues. V was pared by 0 bases and J by 4 bases, with 6 bases of the junction left unmatched. The CDR3 here is CACDTVGDNTWDTRQMFF. CDR3 DNA sequence: TGTGCCTGTGACACCGTGGGGGATAATACGTGGGACACCCGACAGATGTTTTTC.

This clone was counted between two and nine times. The genes are TRDV2 and TRDJ1; weak D call: TRDD3 (6 bases). No J segment appears in TCRdb, so it was assigned here by matching the sequence to germline. The CDR3 spans 17 residues. V gave up 0 bases and J gave up 2 bases, with 18 bases separating them. Germline-derived CDR1 and CDR2 are GEAIGNYY and EKD. The CDR3 bases are TGTGCCTGTGACACCCTGGGGAACACGGCGGGGACCGATAAACTCATCTTT. Protein: CACDTLGNTAGTDKLIF.

Notes on this clone: At one end the junction does not follow the germline gene, possibly because of a read error. The sample carries other DNA sequences with the same CDR3. The chain uses TRDV2 and TRDJ1, with 8 bases aligning to TRDD2. Per germline, CDR1 GEAIGNYY and CDR2 EKD. CDR3 length: 17 residues. Written as DNA, the CDR3 is TGTGCTTGTGACTCTCTTCCTACGAGGTCGTACACCGATAAACTCATCTTT. It translates to CACDSLPTRSYTDKLIF.

This clone qualifies as medium-sized. The V gene is TRDV2, the J gene TRDJ1; 13 bases agree with TRDD3. Germline values: CDR1 GEAIGNYY, CDR2 EKD. Germline trimming cut 4 bases from V and 0 bases from J; bases unmatched to any gene: 10. This CDR3 is built from 18 residues. CDR3 loop: CACDPVLGDTVHTDKLIF. The CDR3 region has the DNA TGTGCCTGTGATCCCGTACTGGGGGATACGGTCCACACCGATAAACTCATCTTT.

By its share, this clone is medium-sized. The chain is built from TRDV2 and TRDJ1; TRDD3 matches 13 bases. CDR3 size: 18 residues. V lost 1 base to trimming and J lost 1 base; unmatched junction nucleotides: 8. CDR1 is GEAIGNYY and CDR2 is EKD in the germline V gene. The CDR3: CACDTLLGDTRLTDKLIF. CDR3 nucleotides: TGTGCCTGTGACACTTTACTGGGGGATACGCGGCTCACCGATAAACTCATCTTT.

The V call is TRDV3, the J call TRDJ1, with D maybe TRDD3 (5 bases). Per the germline V gene, CDR1 is TVYSNPD and CDR2 is GDNSRS (reference sequence). The CDR3 is made up of 19 amino acids. V was clipped by 2 bases and J by 0 bases, with 28 bases between them. The CDR3 DNA reads TGTGCCTTTTCCCCCCTTATATGGTACGGGGGGCCGTACACCGATAAACTCATCTTT. Its translation: CAFSPLIWYGGPYTDKLIF. Based on the CDR3 plus reference TRDV3 and TRDJ1, the full variable domain is CDKVTQSSPDQTVASGSEVVLLCTYDTVYSNPDLFWYRIRPDYSFQFVFYGDNSRSEGADFTQGRFSVKHILTQKAFHLVISPVRTEDSATYYCAFSPLIWYGGPYTDKLIFGKGTRVTVEP.

There are a few counts of this clone. The chain is built from TRDV3 and TRDJ1; D remains ambiguous. This CDR3 region has 13 residues. In germline, CDR1 is TVYSNPD, CDR2 GDNSRS (reference sequence). V was trimmed by 5 bases and J by 0 bases, leaving 13 bases between them. The CDR3 sequence is CALRNAYTDKLIF. The CDR3 nucleotides are TGTGCCCTGCGGAACGCGTACACCGATAAACTCATCTTT.

The chain is built from TRDV2 and TRDJ1; TRDD3 is a possible D gene (6 bases). Germline lookup yields CDR1 GEAIGNYY and CDR2 EKD. The CDR3 length is 14 residues. The V end was cut by 0 bases, the J end by 2 bases, with 9 bases between. The CDR3 region is CACDTVGVTDKLIF. Written as DNA, the CDR3 is TGTGCCTGTGACACCGTGGGGGTTACCGATAAACTCATCTTT.

In this sample, this clone turned up a few times. The same CDR3 also results from other DNA sequences found in this sample. This sequence joins TRDV1 and TRDJ1, with D perhaps TRDD2 or TRDD3 (5 bases each). Germline CDR1 is TSWWSYY and CDR2 is QGS. V was shortened by 0 bases and J by 3 bases, with 17 bases between the two germline ends. The CDR3 has 17 residues. DNA of the CDR3: TGTGCTCTTGGGGAACTAGGGGACTTCCCCTACGCCGATAAACTCATCTTT. Amino acid sequence: CALGELGDFPYADKLIF.

This chain uses TRDV2 with TRDJ2; 13 bases fit TRDD3. Looked up from germline, CDR1 is GEAIGNYY and CDR2 is EKD. The CDR3 totals 19 residues. V lost 3 bases and J lost 4; bases outside the gene matches: 13. The CDR3 region has the DNA TGTGCCTGTGACGCTATCGAGCCTACTGGGGGATACGCGACAGCACAACTCTTCTTT. It translates to CACDAIEPTGGYATAQLFF.

The J segment is TRDJ1; no V gene was assigned; TRDD3 is the table's D call, not checked against the DNA. This CDR3 region has 20 residues. The CDR3 DNA sequence: TGTGCTCTTGGGCTACCCATTCCCCCACTGGTGGATACGTTCGGCGATAAACTCATCTTT. It is translated as CALGLPIPPLVDTFGDKLIF.

By frequency in the sample, this clone is medium-sized. The chain has TRDV2 and TRDJ1; D is undetermined. Germline CDR1 is GEAIGNYY and CDR2 is EKD. V lost 1 base and J lost 0, with 23 bases in between. This CDR3 region has 19 residues. The CDR3 here is CACDTLAGVGRTYTDKLIF. The CDR3, as DNA: TGTGCCTGTGACACTCTGGCCGGGGTCGGCCGAACGTACACCGATAAACTCATCTTT.